Below are 30 T cell receptor beta chains sequenced from a single sample in a study of blood T cell repertoires in COVID-19 (dated by TCRdb to about 2020). The method was the immunoSEQ multiplex PCR assay. The source is immuneACCESS, and TCRdb retained only in-frame sequences with V and J called. Part of the clones is not carried over; for the studies checked, unresolved V genes explain less than half of this, and the remainder is unexplained. A total of about 330,000 clones appear in this sample, around nine tenths of them only once. Under 6% of the sample lies in the top ten. Sequenced input: PBMCs or T cells enriched from blood (not recorded which). These receptors all come from a woman aged 25 to 39 who had recovered from COVID-19.

The chain is built from TRBV4-3 and TRBJ1-6; D unresolved. The CDR3 totals 16 residues. Germline V gene data show CDR1 as LGHNA and CDR2 as YSLEER. The V and J ends lost 0 bases and 4 bases respectively, with 10 bases between them. The CDR3 sequence: CASSQDPGVYNSPLHF. For the CDR3, the DNA is TGCGCCAGCAGCCAAGATCCGGGAGTTTATAATTCACCCCTCCACTTT.

The chain links TRBV15 to TRBJ1-1, with 8 bases that match TRBD1. The CDR3 sequence is 15 residues long. CDR1 is LNHNV, CDR2 YYDKDF, per germline (reference sequence). V trimming: 4 bases; J trimming: 4 bases; junction bases outside the gene matches: 8. As DNA, the CDR3 is TGTGCCACCAGCACGCAACCCGACAGGGGCACTGAAGCTTTCTTT. Protein product: CATSTQPDRGTEAFF.

This chain uses TRBV9 with TRBJ1-6; D is uncertain. From germline, CDR1 is SGDLS and CDR2 YYNGEE. Trimming took 3 bases from V and 2 from J, leaving 15 bases between them. This CDR3 spans 17 amino acids. The CDR3 region has the DNA TGTGCCAGCAGCGCCCCTCGGGGAGAGACCTATAATTCACCCCTCCACTTT. This sequence encodes CASSAPRGETYNSPLHF.

V usage is TRBV4-1 and J usage is TRBJ1-1; a weak D match, TRBD1 (5 bases). Deletions cut 2 bases from V and 4 bases from J, with 8 bases between. The CDR3 spans 13 residues. In germline, CDR1 is MGHRA, CDR2 YSYEKL. CDR3 nucleotide sequence: TGCGCCAGCAGCCAACCTCAGGGCACTGAAGCTTTCTTT. Translating gives CASSQPQGTEAFF.

This rearrangement joins TRBV6-5 to TRBJ2-3; D is unclear. CDR1 is MNHEY and CDR2 is SVGAGI in the germline V gene. The V and J ends lost 5 bases and 2 bases respectively, with 11 bases between them. This CDR3 has 14 residues. The DNA for the CDR3 is TGTGCCAGCAGTATGACTCAGTCCACAGATACGCAGTATTTT. Translation gives CASSMTQSTDTQYF.

V gene TRBV4-2 combines with J gene TRBJ1-4; D is unresolved. The CDR3 runs 17 residues. Per germline, CDR1 LGHNA and CDR2 YNFKEQ. V lost 4 bases and J lost 0, with 15 bases in between. This CDR3 reads CASSPKSMSATNEKLFF. Written as DNA, the CDR3 is TGTGCCAGCAGCCCCAAGTCTATGTCTGCAACTAATGAAAAACTGTTTTTT.

J is TRBJ1-1 and V is TRBV19, with D maybe TRBD1 (5 bases). CDR3 length equals 12 residues. Per the germline V gene, CDR1 is LNHDA and CDR2 is SQIVND (reference sequence). The V and J ends lost 7 bases and 5 bases respectively, with 11 bases between them. CDR3 nucleotides: TGTGCCAGTATGGGGCCGAAGACTGAAGCTTTCTTT. Its translation is CASMGPKTEAFF.

A few counts support this clone. The chain employs TRBV5-5 and TRBJ1-2; perhaps TRBD1 as D (6 bases). Deletions cut 5 bases from V and 5 bases from J, with 13 bases between. Germline V gives CDR1 SGHKS, CDR2 YYEKEE (reference sequence). This CDR3 is built from 13 residues. The DNA for the CDR3 is TGTGCCAGCAGGCTGACAGGAATTTATGGCTACACCTTC. It specifies CASRLTGIYGYTF. Drawing the rest from reference TRBV5-5 and TRBJ1-2, the complete variable domain is DAGVTQSPTHLIKTRGQQVTLRCSPISGHKSVSWYQQVLGQGPQFIFQYYEKEERGRGNFPDRFSARQFPNYSSELNVNALLLGDSALYLCASRLTGIYGYTFGSGTRLTVV.

The chain combines TRBV19 with TRBJ1-2, with TRBD1 matching 7 bases. The CDR3 spans 16 residues. Germline CDR1 and CDR2: LNHDA and SQIVND (reference sequence). With 3 bases clipped from V and 4 bases from J, the junction kept 11 bases outside the gene matches. DNA of the CDR3: TGTGCCAGTAGTATCTGGACTAAGACAGGGCTCTATGGCTACACCTTC. Residues: CASSIWTKTGLYGYTF.

The chain couples TRBV5-1 to TRBJ2-1; D remains unclear. This CDR3 has 12 amino acids. V was shortened by 8 bases and J by 4 bases, with 10 bases between the two germline ends. CDR1 and CDR2 from the germline V gene are SGHRS and YFSETQ. This CDR3 is CARTSRYNEQFF. CDR3 DNA: TGCGCCAGAACCTCCAGATACAATGAGCAGTTCTTC.

CDR3 loop: CASSPLGQGGLNGYTF. CDR3 in DNA: TGTGCCAGCAGCCCCCTCGGTCAGGGAGGATTAAATGGCTACACCTTC. V and J are TRBV5-8 and TRBJ1-2; tentatively, D is TRBD1 (5 bases). Trimming cost V 4 bases and J 6 bases, with 22 bases left between them. The length of the CDR3 is 16 residues. Germline V gene sequence: CDR1 SGHTS, CDR2 YDEGEE.

The chain has TRBV3-1 (or the pseudogene TRBV3-2) and TRBJ2-5, with D tentatively TRBD2 (6 bases). From germline, CDR1 is LGHDT and CDR2 YNNKEL (reference sequence). This CDR3 spans 14 amino acids. Trimming removed 2 bases at V and 2 bases at J, with 9 bases between. Here the CDR3 DNA reads TGTGCCAGCAGCCAACCGGGACTGCAAGAGACCCAGTACTTC. This translates into CASSQPGLQETQYF.

V is TRBV7-3 and J is TRBJ2-3; 7 bases map to TRBD2. The CDR3 length is 17 residues. Trimming at V came to 4 bases and at J to 2 bases, leaving 12 bases not matched to a gene. Germline V gene data show CDR1 as SGHTA and CDR2 as FQGTGA. The CDR3 region has the DNA TGTGCCAGCAGCTCCATAACGTCGCGGGGGAACACAGATACGCAGTATTTT. Amino acids: CASSSITSRGNTDTQYF.

V gene TRBV30 combines with J gene TRBJ2-3; maybe TRBD2 (6 bases). The CDR3 totals 15 residues. V was pared by 1 base and J by 6 bases, with 17 bases between. Germline CDR1 is GTSNPN and CDR2 is SVGIG (reference sequence). The CDR3 reads CAWSAGTRTLDTQYF. DNA for the CDR3: TGTGCCTGGAGTGCCGGGACTCGCACCCTCGATACGCAGTATTTT.

This clone was seen a handful of times. The rearrangement joins TRBV5-1 to TRBJ1-6, with D unclear. This CDR3 spans 16 amino acids. Germline assignment: CDR1 SGHRS and CDR2 YFSETQ. Deletions cut 4 bases from V and 0 bases from J, with 11 bases between. This chain's CDR3 is CASSPNEGSYNSPLHF. CDR3 DNA: TGCGCCAGCAGCCCGAATGAGGGCTCCTATAATTCACCCCTCCACTTT.

This chain joins TRBV18 and TRBJ1-6; D call uncertain. Germline CDR1 reads KGHSH; CDR2 reads LQKENI. V lost 2 bases to trimming and J lost 6 bases, with 5 bases between them. The length of the CDR3 is 13 residues. CDR3 sequence (DNA): TGTGCCAGCTCACCATTATCTAATTCACCCCTCCACTTT. Its protein is CASSPLSNSPLHF.

This CDR3 reads CASGSTNGKLFF. The CDR3 DNA reads as TGTGCCAGCGGCTCGACAAACGGAAAACTGTTTTTT. The J gene is TRBJ1-4, the V gene TRBV18; D unclear. Germline lookup yields CDR1 KGHSH and CDR2 LQKENI. This CDR3 region has 12 residues. V lost 8 bases and J lost 10, with 14 bases in between.

The J gene is TRBJ1-1, the V gene TRBV19; 8 bases map to TRBD1. Germline CDR1 LNHDA, CDR2 SQIVND (reference sequence). This CDR3 region has 14 residues. Trimming removed 6 bases from V and 5 bases from J; junction bases left unmatched: 8. CDR3: CASSQNRGWTEAFF. As DNA, the CDR3 is TGTGCCAGTAGCCAAAACAGGGGGTGGACTGAAGCTTTCTTT.

This sequence joins TRBV24-1 and TRBJ2-1; 11 nucleotides line up with TRBD2. Per germline, CDR1 KGHDR and CDR2 SFDVKD. This CDR3 is 17 amino acids long. With 10 bases clipped from V and 0 bases from J, the junction kept 10 bases outside the gene matches. CDR3 sequence reads: CATAGASGGRSYNEQFF. DNA of the CDR3: TGTGCCACAGCCGGGGCTAGCGGGGGGCGCTCCTACAATGAGCAGTTCTTC.

This CDR3 is CASSGVGTGENYGYTF. DNA of the CDR3: TGTGCCAGCAGCGGAGTCGGGACAGGGGAAAACTATGGCTACACCTTC. V usage is TRBV9 and J usage is TRBJ1-2, with 10 bases lining up with TRBD1. V gave up 3 bases and J gave up 2 bases; unmatched junction bases: 7. CDR3 length equals 16 residues. CDR1 SGDLS and CDR2 YYNGEE come from the germline V gene. Combining the CDR3 with reference TRBV9 and TRBJ1-2 gives the whole variable domain DSGVTQTPKHLITATGQRVTLRCSPRSGDLSVYWYQQSLDQGLQFLIQYYNGEERAKGNILERFSAQQFPDLHSELNLSSLELGDSALYFCASSGVGTGENYGYTFGSGTRLTVV.

The chain has TRBV30 and TRBJ1-2; TRBD1 aligns across 7 bases. This CDR3 spans 14 amino acids. CDR1 GTSNPN and CDR2 SVGIG come from the germline V gene (reference sequence). Unmatched junction bases numbered 3, after V lost 0 bases and J lost 2 bases. CDR3 coding DNA: TGTGCCTGGAGTGTAACAGGGGTGAACTATGGCTACACCTTC. This translates into CAWSVTGVNYGYTF. Variable domain in full (rest from reference TRBV30 and TRBJ1-2): SQTIHQWPATLVQPVGSPLSLECTVEGTSNPNLYWYRQAAGRGLQLLFYSVGIGQISSEVPQNLSASRPQDRQFILSSKKLLLSDSGFYLCAWSVTGVNYGYTFGSGTRLTVV.

This clone was recorded once. The gene calls are TRBV27 and TRBJ1-1; D perhaps matches TRBD1 (5 bases). V dropped 5 bases and J dropped 0 bases, with 16 bases sitting between them. This CDR3 contains 16 residues. Per germline, CDR1 MNHEY and CDR2 SMNVEV (reference sequence). CDR3 sequence reads: CASSQPFSGLNTEAFF. The CDR3 DNA sequence: TGTGCCAGCAGTCAACCCTTCTCAGGGTTGAACACTGAAGCTTTCTTT.

The V gene is TRBV5-1, the J gene TRBJ1-1; the D is unclear. The CDR3 covers 15 residues. Germline V gene data show CDR1 as SGHRS and CDR2 as YFSETQ. The germline V and J ends were trimmed by 0 bases and 4 bases, with 13 bases remaining between them. CDR3 protein: CASSLESTPGTEAFF. CDR3 DNA: TGCGCCAGCAGCTTGGAGTCCACTCCTGGCACTGAAGCTTTCTTT. Together with reference TRBV5-1 and TRBJ1-1, the CDR3 gives the full variable domain: KAGVTQTPRYLIKTRGQQVTLSCSPISGHRSVSWYQQTPGQGLQFLFEYFSETQRNKGNFPGRFSGRQFSNSRSEMNVSTLELGDSALYLCASSLESTPGTEAFFGQGTRLTVV.

This chain links TRBV9 with TRBJ1-1, with TRBD1 identical over 8 bases. Germline V gene lookup returns CDR1 SGDLS and CDR2 YYNGEE. This CDR3 region has 16 residues. The ends lost 3 bases at V and 1 base at J; junction bases unmatched: 8. The CDR3 loop is CASSGGGRGPNTEAFF. The DNA for the CDR3 is TGTGCCAGCAGCGGTGGGGGCAGGGGGCCGAACACTGAAGCTTTCTTT.

The V call is TRBV5-1, the J call TRBJ1-1; no reliable D call. The germline gives CDR1 SGHRS, CDR2 YFSETQ. The V end was cut by 4 bases, the J end by 0 bases, with 13 bases between. The CDR3 contains 15 residues. CDR3 residues: CASSLTRGMNTEAFF. DNA of the CDR3: TGCGCCAGCAGCCTCACCCGGGGTATGAACACTGAAGCTTTCTTT. Based on the CDR3 plus reference TRBV5-1 and TRBJ1-1, the full variable domain is KAGVTQTPRYLIKTRGQQVTLSCSPISGHRSVSWYQQTPGQGLQFLFEYFSETQRNKGNFPGRFSGRQFSNSRSEMNVSTLELGDSALYLCASSLTRGMNTEAFFGQGTRLTVV.

The rearrangement joins TRBV4-1 to TRBJ1-6, with a tentative D call TRBD1 (6 bases). CDR1 and CDR2 (germline): MGHRA, YSYEKL. V was clipped by 1 base and J by 2 bases, with 18 bases between them. This CDR3 is built from 19 residues. CDR3 loop: CASSQVDSGTQTYNSPLHF. The CDR3 DNA reads TGCGCCAGCAGCCAAGTCGATTCCGGGACACAAACCTATAATTCACCCCTCCACTTT.

The chain employs TRBV30 and TRBJ1-1; the D gene is possibly TRBD1 (5 bases). The CDR3 loop spans 15 amino acids. The V end was cut by 0 bases, the J end by 1 base, with 12 bases between. The germline gives CDR1 GTSNPN, CDR2 SVGIG (reference sequence). The CDR3 sequence: CAWSVGPGRNTEAFF. CDR3 nucleotide sequence: TGTGCCTGGAGTGTAGGGCCAGGGCGGAACACTGAAGCTTTCTTT.

The chain carries TRBV10-3 and TRBJ2-5; 7 bases fit TRBD2. Germline CDR1 and CDR2: ENHRY and SYGVKD. CDR3 size: 14 residues. Germline trimming cut 2 bases from V and 5 bases from J; bases unmatched to any gene: 5. Here the CDR3 DNA reads TGTGCCATCAGTGAGACGACTAGCAGTGAGACCCAGTACTTC. Encoded protein: CAISETTSSETQYF.

The chain recombines TRBV6-5 with TRBJ1-1; no definite D call. Trimming shortened V by 7 bases and J by 2 bases, and 11 bases separated the two germline ends. The CDR3 extends over 13 amino acids. The germline V gene encodes CDR1 MNHEY and CDR2 SVGAGI. The CDR3 DNA sequence: TGTGCCAGCAAATTGGGCCTAAACACTGAAGCTTTCTTT. Translating it yields CASKLGLNTEAFF.

This chain uses TRBV6-1 with TRBJ1-1, with 9 bases fitting TRBD1. Germline lookup yields CDR1 MNHNS and CDR2 SASEGT. V lost 4 bases to trimming and J lost 0 bases; unmatched junction nucleotides: 6. CDR3 size: 16 residues. The CDR3: CASSAHRGPVNTEAFF. The CDR3 DNA is TGTGCCAGCAGTGCCCACAGGGGGCCGGTGAACACTGAAGCTTTCTTT.